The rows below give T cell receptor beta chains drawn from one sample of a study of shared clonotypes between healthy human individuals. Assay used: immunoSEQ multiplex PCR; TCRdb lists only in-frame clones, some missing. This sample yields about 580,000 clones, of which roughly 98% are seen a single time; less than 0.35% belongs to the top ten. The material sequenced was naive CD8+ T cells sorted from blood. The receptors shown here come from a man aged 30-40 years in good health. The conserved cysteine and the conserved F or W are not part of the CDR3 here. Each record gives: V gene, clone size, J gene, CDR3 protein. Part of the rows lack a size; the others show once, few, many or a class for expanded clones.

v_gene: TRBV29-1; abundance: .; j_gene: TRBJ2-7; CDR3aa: SVDGYDNSYEQY
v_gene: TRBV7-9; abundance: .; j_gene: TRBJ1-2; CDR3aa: ASVNPGEGPIYGYT
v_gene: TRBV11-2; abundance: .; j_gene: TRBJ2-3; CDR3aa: ASSLVTGSTDTQY
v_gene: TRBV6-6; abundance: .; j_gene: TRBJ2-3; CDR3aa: ASTPGAASTDTQY
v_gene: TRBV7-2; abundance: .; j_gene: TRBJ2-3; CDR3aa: ASSFPGWGDTDTQY
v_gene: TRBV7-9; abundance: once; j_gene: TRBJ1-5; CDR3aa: ASSLGVGGDEPQH
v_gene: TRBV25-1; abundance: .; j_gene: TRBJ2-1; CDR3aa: ASSEWTSRNEQF
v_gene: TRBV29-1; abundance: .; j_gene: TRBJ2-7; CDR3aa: SVVAGGLEQY
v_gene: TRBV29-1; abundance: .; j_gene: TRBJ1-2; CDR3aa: SVEGDNYGYT
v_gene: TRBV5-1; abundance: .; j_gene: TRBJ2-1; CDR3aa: ASSLGTRAVYNEQF
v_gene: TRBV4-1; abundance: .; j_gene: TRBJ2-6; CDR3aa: ASSQTGSGANVLT
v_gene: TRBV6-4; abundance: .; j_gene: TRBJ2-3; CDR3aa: ASSDKGDTQY
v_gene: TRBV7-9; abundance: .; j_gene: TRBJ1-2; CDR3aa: ASSSPDRGYGYT
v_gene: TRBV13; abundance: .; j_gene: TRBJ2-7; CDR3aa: ASSPGTSGYEQY
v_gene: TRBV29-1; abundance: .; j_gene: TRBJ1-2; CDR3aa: SVRGPATHGYT
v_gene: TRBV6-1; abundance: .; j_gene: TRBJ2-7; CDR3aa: ASSERGRNYEQY